This TCR beta chain was obtained from a study of CD8 T cells in Susac syndrome. With random hexamers, reverse transcription was performed on about 0.5 to 1 ug of RNA. The TCR beta CDR3 was amplified by immunoSEQ multiplex PCR across 54 Vbeta, 13 Jbeta. Each CDR3 protein gets one entry after TCRdb re-called the immunoSEQ multiplex PCR reads with MiXCR. The sample has roughly 47,000 distinct CDR3 sequences, almost 95% seen once. Sequencing of TCR beta, carried out with a high-throughput approach, was applied to CD8+ and CD4+ T cells from the blood. The control participants were healthy donors, and these controls were matched with respect to both age and sex. Purification of the CD8+ and CD4+ T cells relied on negative isolation, and TEMRA cells underwent FACS enrichment. CDR1 is SEHNR, CDR2 FQNEAQ, per germline (reference sequence). The V gene lost 7 bases and the J gene lost 0 bases, with 9 bases spanning the gap. This CDR3 contains 13 residues.

What was sequenced was CD8+ T cells from PBMCs. The receptor's source is a human donor in good health. This rearrangement joins TRBV7-9 to TRBJ1-1; no clear D. For the CDR3, the DNA is TGTGCCAGCACCCCTGGCGTGAACACTGAAGCTTTCTTT. The encoded protein is CASTPGVNTEAFF. The entire variable domain, with the rest obtained from reference TRBV7-9 and TRBJ1-1, is as follows: DTGVSQNPRHKITKRGQNVTFRCDPISEHNRLYWYRQTLGQGPEFLTYFQNEAQLEKSRLLSDRFSAERPKGSFSTLEIQRTEQGDSAMYLCASTPGVNTEAFFGQGTRLTVV.